The clone carrying this T cell receptor (beta chain) was recorded only once. The data were obtained in a study of blood T cell repertoires in COVID-19. Study summary: Acute-phase and convalescent COVID-19 samples originated in the United States, Italy and Spain.

The V end lost 1 base, the J end lost 6 bases, and 6 bases lay between the germline ends. The germline V gene has CDR1 DFQATT and CDR2 SNEGSKA (reference sequence). The CDR3 loop spans 11 amino acids. Original processing methods: The assay estimated nucleated cells by amplifying reference gene primers. This table comes from immunoSEQ multiplex PCR, and its TCRdb copy is limited to in-frame clones, with some not included. V, J and clone size are taken as reported in that table, and D and trimming were inferred from the DNA itself. This table has around 190,000 clones, about 79% appearing once. Sequencing was performed on peripheral blood. This receptor was taken from a human donor in a cohort sampled during active COVID-19. V and J are TRBV20-1 and TRBJ1-1; D is unclear. In nucleotides, the CDR3 is TGCAGTGCTAGAGGACACTCTGAAGCTTTCTTT. This sequence encodes CSARGHSEAFF.